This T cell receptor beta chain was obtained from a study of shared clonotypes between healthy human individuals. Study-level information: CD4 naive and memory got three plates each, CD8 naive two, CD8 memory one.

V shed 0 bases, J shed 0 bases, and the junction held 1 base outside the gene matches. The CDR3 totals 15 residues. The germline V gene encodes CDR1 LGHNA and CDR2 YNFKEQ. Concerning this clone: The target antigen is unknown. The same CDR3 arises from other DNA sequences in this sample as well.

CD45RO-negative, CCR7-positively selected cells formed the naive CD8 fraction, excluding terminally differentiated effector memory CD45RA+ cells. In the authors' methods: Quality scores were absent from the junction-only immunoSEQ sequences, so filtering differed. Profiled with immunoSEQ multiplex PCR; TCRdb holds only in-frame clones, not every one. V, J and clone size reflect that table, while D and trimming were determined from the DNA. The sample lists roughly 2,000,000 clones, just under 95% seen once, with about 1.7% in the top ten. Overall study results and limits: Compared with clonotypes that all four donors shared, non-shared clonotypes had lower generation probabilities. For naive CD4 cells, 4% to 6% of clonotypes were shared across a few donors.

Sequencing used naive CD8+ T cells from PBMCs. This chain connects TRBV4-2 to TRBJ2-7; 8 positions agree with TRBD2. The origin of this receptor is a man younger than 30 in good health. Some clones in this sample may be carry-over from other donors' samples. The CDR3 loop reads CASSQEGTSSYEQYF. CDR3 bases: TGTGCCAGCAGCCAAGAGGGGACTAGCTCCTACGAGCAGTACTTC.